The 14 T cell receptor beta chains in this list originate from one sample, sequenced in a study of T cells in localized non-small cell lung cancer. Here immunoSEQ multiplex PCR was the method, and the copy in TCRdb shows in-frame clones only, minus some. Seen here are about 59,000 clones, roughly 92% observed once, and the top ten hold 15% to 20%. This specimen was peripheral blood, taken before any cancer treatment. All receptors come from a man aged 35-75 years with stage I lung adenocarcinoma.

The rearrangement links TRBV27 to TRBJ2-1; 9 nucleotides match TRBD1. V lost 2 bases, J lost 5 bases, and 4 bases stayed unmatched. Per the germline V gene, CDR1 is MNHEY and CDR2 is SMNVEV (reference sequence). This CDR3 is 15 amino acids long. CDR3 loop: CASSLLGQGHNEQFF. The DNA for the CDR3 is TGTGCCAGCAGTTTACTGGGACAGGGCCACAATGAGCAGTTCTTC.

As concerns this clone: Other DNA sequences within the sample encode an identical CDR3. The CDR3: CASSLDVDTEAFF. The CDR3 coding sequence is TGTGCCAGCAGCTTAGATGTGGACACTGAAGCTTTCTTT. V is TRBV11-2 and J is TRBJ1-1; no clear D. The CDR3 has 13 amino acids. Per the germline V gene, CDR1 is SGHAT and CDR2 is FQNNGV. Trimming took 0 bases from V and 3 from J, leaving 5 bases between them.

V gene TRBV5-5 combines with J gene TRBJ2-1, with D perhaps being TRBD1 or TRBD2 (6 bases each). The ends were cut back, 3 bases at V and 0 bases at J, with 16 bases in the middle. From germline, CDR1 is SGHKS and CDR2 YYEKEE (reference sequence). The CDR3 spans 17 residues. Here the CDR3 DNA reads TGTGCCAGCAGCTGGGGGGCTGGCGTGAGCTCCTACAATGAGCAGTTCTTC. Translating it yields CASSWGAGVSSYNEQFF.

The rearrangement links TRBV28 to TRBJ2-7; the D is unclear. The CDR3 runs to 14 residues. V was trimmed by 4 bases and J by 3 bases, leaving 13 bases between them. CDR1 MDHEN and CDR2 SYDVKM come from the germline V gene. As DNA, the CDR3 is TGTGCCAGCAGTTCCCAGGTTGGATACTACGAGCAGTACTTC. Its translation is CASSSQVGYYEQYF.

The genes are TRBV2 and TRBJ2-3, with D possibly TRBD2 on 6 matching bases. This CDR3 spans 15 amino acids. Germline assignment: CDR1 SNHLY and CDR2 FYNNEI. The ends were cut back, 5 bases at V and 5 bases at J, with 17 bases in the middle. As DNA, the CDR3 is TGTGCCAGCAGTTTACAGCGGGTGACGGGAGATACGCAGTATTTT. Protein sequence: CASSLQRVTGDTQYF.

Concerning this clone: Other DNA sequences within the sample encode an identical CDR3. The chain is built from TRBV5-1 and TRBJ2-4, with D possibly being TRBD2 (6 bases). This CDR3 comprises 17 residues. V lost 8 bases and J 0 bases, leaving 21 bases between the germline ends. Germline assignment: CDR1 SGHRS and CDR2 YFSETQ. CDR3 protein: CASSRDFSGLAKNIQYF. The CDR3 DNA sequence: TGCGCCAGTAGCCGGGATTTTAGCGGTTTAGCCAAAAACATTCAGTACTTC.

This rearrangement joins TRBV19 to TRBJ2-1; either TRBD1 or TRBD2 may supply D (5 bases each). The CDR3 is 15 residues long. V was pared by 7 bases and J by 4 bases, with 17 bases between. The germline V gene encodes CDR1 LNHDA and CDR2 SQIVND (reference sequence). This chain's CDR3 is CASKLARVGYNEQFF. Written as DNA, the CDR3 is TGTGCCAGTAAGCTAGCCAGGGTAGGGTACAATGAGCAGTTCTTC. Based on the CDR3 plus reference TRBV19 and TRBJ2-1, the full variable domain is DGGITQSPKYLFRKEGQNVTLSCEQNLNHDAMYWYRQDPGQGLRLIYYSQIVNDFQKGDIAEGYSVSREKKESFPLTVTSAQKNPTAFYLCASKLARVGYNEQFFGPGTRLTVL.

V is TRBV9 and J is TRBJ2-3; D not certain. Deletions cut 0 bases from V and 0 bases from J, with 5 bases between. The germline gives CDR1 SGDLS, CDR2 YYNGEE. The CDR3 runs 14 residues. CDR3 bases: TGTGCCAGCAGCGTAGCATCTAGCACAGATACGCAGTATTTT. Protein product: CASSVASSTDTQYF.

The table lists this clone with a count of one. Its ends do not fully match the called genes, so a read error is possible. J is TRBJ2-1 and V is TRBV27, with a tentative D call TRBD2 (6 bases). Germline CDR1 is MNHEY and CDR2 is SMNVEV (reference sequence). The CDR3 covers 13 residues. The CDR3 DNA sequence: TGTGCCAGCGGGAGGTTCCTACGTTTCGGTGTGGTCTTC. The encoded protein is CASGRFLRFGVVF.

The J gene is TRBJ1-5, the V gene TRBV6-1; D is ambiguous. The CDR3 is 14 residues long. The ends were cut back, 4 bases at V and 5 bases at J, with 12 bases in the middle. CDR1 is MNHNS and CDR2 is SASEGT in the germline V gene. Here the CDR3 DNA reads TGTGCCAGCAGTGTTGGGGAGGTTGATCAGCCCCAGCATTTT. This translates into CASSVGEVDQPQHF.

The rearrangement links TRBV18 to TRBJ1-1; the match to TRBD1 covers 11 bases. The CDR3 has 14 amino acids. Per the germline V gene, CDR1 is KGHSH and CDR2 is LQKENI. V lost 6 bases, J lost 4 bases, and 4 bases stayed unmatched. CDR3 in amino acids: CASSDGQGATEAFF. Written as DNA, the CDR3 is TGTGCCAGCTCCGACGGACAGGGGGCCACTGAAGCTTTCTTT.

The CDR3 reads CASAERIYGYTF. The CDR3 DNA sequence: TGTGCTAGTGCGGAACGAATCTATGGCTACACCTTC. The chain uses TRBV12-5 and TRBJ1-2, with D unclear. The CDR3 loop spans 12 amino acids. Trimming took off 7 bases at V and 4 bases at J, with 10 bases between the two ends. Germline V gene data show CDR1 as LGHNT and CDR2 as FRNRAP.

The J gene is TRBJ1-1, the V gene TRBV28; TRBD1 agrees at 9 bases. This CDR3 is 16 amino acids long. J gave up 4 bases and V 7 bases, and 13 bases lay outside the gene matches. The V gene's germline CDR1 is MDHEN and CDR2 SYDVKM. The CDR3 region has the DNA TGTGCCAGCACTATGGCAACAGGGGGCTTCGGCACTGAAGCTTTCTTT. Translation gives CASTMATGGFGTEAFF.

The chain uses TRBV7-9 and TRBJ2-7, with a weak D call TRBD2 (6 bases). The CDR3 is 13 residues long. Trimming took off 5 bases at V and 2 bases at J, with 10 bases between the two ends. Germline V lookup: CDR1 SEHNR, CDR2 FQNEAQ (reference sequence). The CDR3 bases are TGTGCCAGCAGCCCGGAGGGCCCCTACGAGCAGTACTTC. Its translation: CASSPEGPYEQYF.